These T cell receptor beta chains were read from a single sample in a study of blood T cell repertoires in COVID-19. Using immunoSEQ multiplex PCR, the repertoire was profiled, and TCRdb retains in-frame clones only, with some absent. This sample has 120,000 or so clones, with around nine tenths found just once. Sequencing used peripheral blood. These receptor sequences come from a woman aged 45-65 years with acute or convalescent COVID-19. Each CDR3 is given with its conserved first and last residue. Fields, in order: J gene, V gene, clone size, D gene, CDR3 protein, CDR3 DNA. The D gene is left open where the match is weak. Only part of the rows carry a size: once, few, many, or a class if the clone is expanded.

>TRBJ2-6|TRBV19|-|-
CASSPQISGANVLTF
TGTGCCAGTAGTCCTCAGATATCTGGGGCCAACGTCCTGACTTTC
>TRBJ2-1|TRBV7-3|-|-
CASSLYTGKGAEQFF
TGTGCCAGCAGCTTATACACAGGGAAAGGCGCTGAGCAGTTCTTC
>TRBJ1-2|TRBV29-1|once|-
CSVVVGAGYTF
TGCAGCGTTGTAGTGGGGGCTGGCTACACCTTC
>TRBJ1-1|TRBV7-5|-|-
CVRSLGQGSNTEAFF
TGTGTCAGAAGCCTAGGGCAGGGCTCGAACACTGAAGCTTTCTTT
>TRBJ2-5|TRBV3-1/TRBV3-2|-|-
CASSQFGGAETQYF
TGTGCCAGCAGCCAATTTGGGGGCGCAGAGACCCAGTACTTC
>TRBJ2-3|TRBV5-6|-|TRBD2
CASSATGGPTDTQYF
TGTGCCAGCAGCGCCACGGGGGGGCCCACAGATACGCAGTATTTT
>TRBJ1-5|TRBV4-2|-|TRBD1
CASSHGTGANQPQHF
TGTGCCAGCAGCCACGGGACAGGGGCCAATCAGCCCCAGCATTTT
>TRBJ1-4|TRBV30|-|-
CAWSPVSGGEKLFF
TGTGCCTGGAGTCCTGTTTCGGGAGGCGAAAAACTGTTTTTT
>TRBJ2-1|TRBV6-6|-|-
CASSYGQPEYNEQFF
TGTGCCAGCAGTTATGGGCAACCGGAATACAATGAGCAGTTCTTC
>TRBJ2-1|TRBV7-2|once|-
CASSQQVEQFF
TGTGCCAGCAGCCAACAGGTTGAGCAGTTCTTC
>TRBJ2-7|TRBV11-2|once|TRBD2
CASSPTTSGFEQYF
TGTGCCAGCAGCCCGACGACTAGCGGGTTTGAGCAGTACTTC
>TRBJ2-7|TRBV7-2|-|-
CASSLFGRGTSYEQYF
TGTGCCAGCAGCTTATTCGGCAGGGGAACTTCCTACGAGCAGTACTTC
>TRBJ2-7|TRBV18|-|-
CASSPPIDTYEQYF
TGTGCCAGCTCACCACCGATAGATACCTACGAGCAGTACTTC
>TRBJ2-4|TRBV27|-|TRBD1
CASSLRGTGAEYIQYF
TGTGCCAGCAGTTTAAGGGGGACAGGGGCAGAGTACATTCAGTACTTC
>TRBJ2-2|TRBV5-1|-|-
CASSLRQGPGELFF
TGCGCCAGCAGCTTGCGGCAGGGGCCCGGGGAGCTGTTTTTT
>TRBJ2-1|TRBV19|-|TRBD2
CASSIGTSGNEQFF
TGTGCCAGTAGTATCGGGACTAGCGGGAATGAGCAGTTCTTC
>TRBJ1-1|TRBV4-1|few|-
CASSQGIDAEAFF
TGCGCCAGCAGCCAAGGCATAGATGCTGAAGCTTTCTTT
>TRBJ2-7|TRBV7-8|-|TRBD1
CASSLAPGGAASEQYF
TGTGCCAGCAGCTTAGCCCCAGGGGGCGCAGCGAGTGAGCAGTACTTC
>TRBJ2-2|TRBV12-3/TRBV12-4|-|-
CASSGRGTGELFF
TGTGCCAGCAGTGGTAGGGGGACCGGGGAGCTGTTTTTT
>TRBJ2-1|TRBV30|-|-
CAWVISLAHNEQFF
TGTGCCTGGGTTATTTCGCTGGCCCACAATGAGCAGTTCTTC
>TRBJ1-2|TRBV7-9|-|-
CASSLRGENYGYTF
TGTGCCAGCAGCTTACGGGGGGAGAACTATGGCTACACCTTC
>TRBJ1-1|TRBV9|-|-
CASGRGVGDTEAFF
TGTGCCAGCGGCAGGGGCGTAGGGGACACTGAAGCTTTCTTT
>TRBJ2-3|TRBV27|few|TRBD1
CASRPAGGGDTQYF
TGTGCCAGCAGGCCGGCAGGGGGCGGTGATACGCAGTATTTT
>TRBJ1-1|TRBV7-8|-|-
CASSWGQNTEAFF
TGTGCCAGCAGCTGGGGGCAGAACACTGAAGCTTTCTTT
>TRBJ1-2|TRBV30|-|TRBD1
CARAQGAGGRGYTF
TGTGCCAGAGCACAGGGGGCGGGAGGTCGCGGCTACACCTTC
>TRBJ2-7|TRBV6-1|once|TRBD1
CASSGSRTGRPSYEQYF
TGTGCCAGCAGTGGTTCTCGGACAGGCCGACCTTCCTACGAGCAGTACTTC
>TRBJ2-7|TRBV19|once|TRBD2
CASSPRWEAGGTYEQYF
TGTGCCAGTAGTCCCCGGTGGGAGGCGGGAGGAACCTACGAGCAGTACTTC
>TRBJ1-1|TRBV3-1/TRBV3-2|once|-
CASSQDAVNTEAFF
TGTGCCAGCAGCCAAGACGCAGTGAACACTGAAGCTTTCTTT
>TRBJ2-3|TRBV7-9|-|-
CASSLAGGTDTQYF
TGTGCCAGCAGCTTAGCAGGGGGAACAGATACGCAGTATTTT
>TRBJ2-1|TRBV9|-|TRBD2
CASSEGLASYNEQFF
TGTGCCAGCAGCGAGGGACTAGCGAGCTACAATGAGCAGTTCTTC
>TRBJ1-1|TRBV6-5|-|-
CASRPDRNTEAFF
TGTGCCAGCAGACCGGACAGGAACACTGAAGCTTTCTTT
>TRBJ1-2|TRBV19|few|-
CASTKRAYRDGYGYTF
TGTGCCAGTACCAAAAGGGCCTACAGGGACGGCTATGGCTACACCTTC